The 28 T cell receptor beta chains presented below share a single source sample, sequenced in a study of T cells after posttransplantation cyclophosphamide. Data came from immunoSEQ multiplex PCR; TCRdb stores just in-frame clones and leaves some out. The data show more than 10,000 clones, 80% to 90% seen once. Cyclophosphamide on days +3 and +4 followed busulfan-fludarabine conditioning and a marrow graft. The material was PBMCs, obtained after allogeneic stem cell transplant with posttransplant cyclophosphamide. These receptor sequences come from a female patient aged 50-59 years who received an allogeneic stem cell transplant from a related donor, was CMV-positive, and had no GVHD. Some T cells may be transferred from the graft donor.

The chain has TRBV4-2 and TRBJ2-3, with no clear D. Trimming shortened V by 0 bases and J by 6 bases, and 13 bases separated the two germline ends. CDR3 size: 15 residues. Germline V gene lookup returns CDR1 LGHNA and CDR2 YNFKEQ. In DNA, the CDR3 is TGTGCCAGCAGCCAAGATGTAGCTTTCTTCGATACGCAGTATTTT. Its protein product is CASSQDVAFFDTQYF.

This clone was detected only a few times. This rearrangement joins TRBV7-9 to TRBJ1-1; D ambiguous. Germline CDR1 SEHNR, CDR2 FQNEAQ (reference sequence). V lost 4 bases and J 4 bases, leaving 7 bases between the germline ends. The CDR3 has 12 amino acids. CDR3 sequence (DNA): TGTGCCAGCAGCTCCCAACTCACTGAAGCTTTCTTT. It is translated as CASSSQLTEAFF.

This clone was detected once. The rearrangement links TRBV15 to TRBJ2-7; TRBD1 might be the D (6 bases). Germline V gives CDR1 LNHNV, CDR2 YYDKDF (reference sequence). V was shortened by 0 bases and J by 6 bases, with 12 bases between the two germline ends. The CDR3 loop spans 14 amino acids. This CDR3 is CATSRDRSGAEQYF. The CDR3 DNA reads as TGTGCCACCAGCAGAGATAGGTCAGGGGCCGAGCAGTACTTC.

This chain joins TRBV4-1 and TRBJ2-7; D is uncertain. The V and J ends lost 0 bases and 3 bases respectively, with 21 bases between them. CDR1 and CDR2 (germline): MGHRA, YSYEKL. The CDR3 runs 18 residues. This chain's CDR3 is CASSQDLVTTDRYYEQYF. The CDR3 region has the DNA TGCGCCAGCAGCCAAGATCTAGTAACAACGGATCGGTACTACGAGCAGTACTTC.

With regard to this clone: One end of the junction varies from germline; a read error may be responsible. The rearrangement uses TRBV7-7 and TRBJ2-7; 7 bases match TRBD1. The CDR3 sequence is 15 residues long. In germline, CDR1 is SSHAT, CDR2 FNYEAQ (reference sequence). This CDR3 is CASSLDRDSSYEQYF. The CDR3 region has the DNA TGTGCTAGCAGCTTGGACCGGGACAGCTCCTACGAGCAGTACTTC.

The V and J genes are TRBV28 and TRBJ2-5, with 10 bases fitting TRBD1. Germline V gives CDR1 MDHEN, CDR2 SYDVKM. V gave up 2 bases and J gave up 4 bases; unmatched junction bases: 13. This CDR3 is built from 18 residues. CDR3 protein: CASSLSPRQGARRETQYF. Here the CDR3 DNA reads TGTGCCAGCAGTTTAAGTCCACGACAGGGGGCGAGGAGAGAGACCCAGTACTTC. The whole variable domain, filled in from reference TRBV28 and TRBJ2-5, reads DVKVTQSSRYLVKRTGEKVFLECVQDMDHENMFWYRQDPGLGLRLIYFSYDVKMKEKGDIPEGYSVSREKKERFSLILESASTNQTSMYLCASSLSPRQGARRETQYFGPGTRLLVL.

The chain employs TRBV5-4 and TRBJ1-2; 11 bases are a match to TRBD1. The CDR3 extends over 15 amino acids. Trimming took 3 bases from V and 3 from J; bases not matched to a gene: 4. The germline V gene encodes CDR1 SGHNT and CDR2 YYREEE (reference sequence). In DNA form, the CDR3 reads TGTGCCAGCAGCTCCGGACAGGGGGCCCACTATGGCTACACCTTC. It specifies CASSSGQGAHYGYTF. Full variable domain (outside the CDR3, taken from reference TRBV5-4 and TRBJ1-2): ETGVTQSPTHLIKTRGQQVTLRCSSQSGHNTVSWYQQALGQGPQFIFQYYREEENGRGNFPPRFSGLQFPNYSSELNVNALELDDSALYLCASSSGQGAHYGYTFGSGTRLTVV.

The chain combines TRBV5-8 with TRBJ1-5; D gene unclear. The V gene lost 1 base and the J gene lost 4 bases, with 9 bases spanning the gap. CDR1 and CDR2 (germline): SGHTS, YDEGEE. The CDR3 has 14 residues. The chain's CDR3 is CASSLSVLNQPQHF. In nucleotides, the CDR3 is TGTGCCAGCAGCTTGTCTGTCCTTAATCAGCCCCAGCATTTT.

The V and J genes are TRBV19 and TRBJ1-2, with 8 bases aligning to TRBD1. Trimming cost V 6 bases and J 3 bases; bases outside gene matches: 6. Germline V lookup: CDR1 LNHDA, CDR2 SQIVND (reference sequence). This CDR3 is 14 amino acids long. The CDR3 loop reads CASSLDRAHYGYTF. The DNA for the CDR3 is TGTGCCAGTAGCTTGGACAGGGCCCACTATGGCTACACCTTC.

This clone appeared once. The J gene is TRBJ2-7, the V gene TRBV5-1, with TRBD2 matching over 7 bases. The CDR3 extends over 13 amino acids. The V and J ends lost 4 bases and 3 bases, in that order; junction bases with no gene match: 4. CDR1 is SGHRS, CDR2 YFSETQ, per germline. For the CDR3, the DNA is TGCGCCAGCAGCCCCGGGACTAACTACGAGCAGTACTTC. Amino acid sequence: CASSPGTNYEQYF.

This chain connects TRBV2 to TRBJ2-5; D possibly corresponds to TRBD1 (5 bases). Germline assignment: CDR1 SNHLY and CDR2 FYNNEI. The CDR3 contains 13 residues. Between the trimmed V and J ends, which lost 3 bases and 9 bases, there was a span of 14 bases. The CDR3 loop reads CASSEAGQGSQYF. The CDR3 nucleotides are TGTGCCAGCAGTGAGGCTGGACAAGGTTCCCAGTACTTC.

In DNA form, the CDR3 reads TGTGCCAGCAGCTTAGTTAGCGAGACCCAGTACTTC. It is translated as CASSLVSETQYF. This chain joins TRBV7-6 and TRBJ2-5; D call uncertain. V lost 1 base and J lost 5, with 5 bases in between. Germline lookup yields CDR1 SGHVS and CDR2 FNYEAQ. This CDR3 region has 12 residues.

The chain is built from TRBV7-2 and TRBJ2-4; 7 bases map to TRBD2. J gave up 5 bases and V 1 base, and 5 bases lay outside the gene matches. The CDR3 contains 15 residues. Germline V CDR1 and CDR2: SGHTA, FQGNSA. Here the CDR3 reads CASSLGGGRENIQYF. The CDR3 DNA is TGTGCCAGCAGCTTAGGGGGGGGTAGGGAAAACATTCAGTACTTC. Variable domain in full (rest from reference TRBV7-2 and TRBJ2-4): GAGVSQSPSNKVTEKGKDVELRCDPISGHTALYWYRQSLGQGLEFLIYFQGNSAPDKSGLPSDRFSAERTGGSVSTLTIQRTQQEDSAVYLCASSLGGGRENIQYFGAGTRLSVL.

The V call is TRBV29-1, the J call TRBJ1-1; no firm D call. This CDR3 contains 10 residues. The V end lost 4 bases, the J end lost 7 bases, and 7 bases lay between the germline ends. Per germline, CDR1 SQVTM and CDR2 ANQGSEA. CDR3 DNA sequence: TGCAGCGTTGTTGGCAATGAAGCTTTCTTT. This sequence encodes CSVVGNEAFF.

V usage is TRBV4-1 and J usage is TRBJ2-1; 8 positions match TRBD1. Looked up from germline, CDR1 is MGHRA and CDR2 is YSYEKL. V gave up 2 bases and J gave up 10 bases; unmatched junction bases: 4. The length of the CDR3 is 13 residues. CDR3 in DNA: TGCGCCAGCAGCCAAAACAGGGGGAACGAGCAGTTCTTC. Its protein is CASSQNRGNEQFF.

The V call is TRBV7-2, the J call TRBJ1-6; a weak D match, TRBD1 (5 bases). The V gene's germline CDR1 is SGHTA and CDR2 FQGNSA. This CDR3 contains 16 residues. Trimming left V 2 bases short and J 6 bases short, with 14 bases between. The CDR3 nucleotides read TGTGCCAGCAGCTTATCAAAAGGGGCGCGTAATTCACCCCTCCACTTT. This translates into CASSLSKGARNSPLHF.

This clone appeared a single time. The chain joins TRBV5-1 to TRBJ2-5; 10 nucleotides line up with TRBD2. The ends lost 4 bases at V and 1 base at J; junction bases unmatched: 4. The CDR3 contains 15 residues. From germline, CDR1 is SGHRS and CDR2 YFSETQ. The CDR3 loop reads CASSTRLAGQETQYF. Written as DNA, the CDR3 is TGCGCCAGCAGCACCAGACTAGCGGGCCAAGAGACCCAGTACTTC.

The chain couples TRBV13 to TRBJ2-7; a weak D match, TRBD2 (7 bases). The germline V gene encodes CDR1 PRHDT and CDR2 FYEKMQ (reference sequence). Trimming removed 5 bases at V and 6 bases at J, with 26 bases between. CDR3 length equals 17 residues. The CDR3, as DNA: TGTGCCAGCAGCGCGCAGTACCCTGGGGGGGGGCTCGGCGAGCAGTACTTC. Encoded protein: CASSAQYPGGGLGEQYF.

V is TRBV6-5 and J is TRBJ2-7, with TRBD1 as a possible D gene (6 bases). There are 13 residues in the CDR3. Between the trimmed V and J ends, which lost 8 bases and 2 bases, there was a span of 13 bases. Germline CDR1 MNHEY, CDR2 SVGAGI. The CDR3, as DNA: TGTGCCAGCCGACTCAGGGGTACCTACGAGCAGTACTTC. Translating gives CASRLRGTYEQYF.

The chain employs TRBV2 and TRBJ2-5; TRBD2 aligns across 11 bases. V gave up 6 bases and J gave up 9 bases; unmatched junction bases: 18. The CDR3 sequence is 17 residues long. The germline gives CDR1 SNHLY, CDR2 FYNNEI. CDR3 sequence reads: CASRSPGLAAGKAAQYF. CDR3 in DNA: TGTGCCAGCAGGAGCCCGGGACTAGCGGCCGGGAAGGCGGCCCAGTACTTC.

The V gene is TRBV2, the J gene TRBJ1-2; TRBD1 matches 7 bases. Germline V gene sequence: CDR1 SNHLY, CDR2 FYNNEI. The CDR3 totals 17 residues. After removal of 5 bases from V and 8 bases from J, the junction contained 20 bases not matched to a gene. Here the CDR3 reads CASSPNQRGQRSFGYTF. CDR3 DNA sequence: TGTGCCAGCAGTCCCAATCAAAGGGGACAGAGGTCCTTCGGCTACACCTTC.

In regard to this clone: Sequence at one end of the junction differs from germline and may be a read error. This rearrangement joins TRBV7-7 to TRBJ2-2; D may be TRBD1 (5 bases). The CDR3 spans 14 residues. Germline values: CDR1 SSHAT, CDR2 FNYEAQ (reference sequence). The CDR3 DNA is TGTGCTAGCAGCGCCGACAGAAACACCGGGGAGCTGTTTTTT. Residues: CASSADRNTGELFF.

This clone has a single count. The chain has TRBV7-9 and TRBJ1-6, with D uncertain. CDR1 and CDR2 from the germline V gene are SEHNR and FQNEAQ (reference sequence). The CDR3 runs to 15 residues. Trimming removed 6 bases from V and 3 bases from J, with 12 bases in between. The CDR3 DNA reads as TGTGCCAGCAGGCAAGGAGGAGGCTATAATTCACCCCTCCACTTT. Translating gives CASRQGGGYNSPLHF.

The V and J genes are TRBV5-1 and TRBJ2-5, with D possibly being TRBD1 (6 bases). The length of the CDR3 is 14 residues. V lost 3 bases and J lost 2, with 11 bases in between. From germline, CDR1 is SGHRS and CDR2 YFSETQ. The CDR3 region is CASSYRVRQETQYF. CDR3 DNA: TGCGCCAGCAGCTACAGGGTGCGGCAAGAGACCCAGTACTTC. The whole variable domain, filled in from reference TRBV5-1 and TRBJ2-5, reads KAGVTQTPRYLIKTRGQQVTLSCSPISGHRSVSWYQQTPGQGLQFLFEYFSETQRNKGNFPGRFSGRQFSNSRSEMNVSTLELGDSALYLCASSYRVRQETQYFGPGTRLLVL.

The genes are TRBV19 and TRBJ2-7; TRBD2 agrees at 9 bases. CDR1 and CDR2 from the germline V gene are LNHDA and SQIVND (reference sequence). The CDR3 length is 15 residues. V trimming: 5 bases; J trimming: 2 bases; junction bases outside the gene matches: 7. The CDR3 sequence: CASSSAGGSTYEQYF. CDR3 DNA sequence: TGTGCCAGTAGTTCAGCGGGGGGCAGTACCTACGAGCAGTACTTC. Full variable domain (rest looked up from reference TRBV19 and TRBJ2-7): DGGITQSPKYLFRKEGQNVTLSCEQNLNHDAMYWYRQDPGQGLRLIYYSQIVNDFQKGDIAEGYSVSREKKESFPLTVTSAQKNPTAFYLCASSSAGGSTYEQYFGPGTRLTVT.

The chain couples TRBV15 to TRBJ2-7; 9 nucleotides agree with TRBD2. The CDR3 consists of 15 residues. Germline V CDR1 and CDR2: LNHNV, YYDKDF (reference sequence). V shed 2 bases, J shed 2 bases, and the junction held 4 bases outside the gene matches. The CDR3, as DNA: TGTGCCACCAGCAGAATAGCGGGGGCCGCCTACGAGCAGTACTTC. Protein: CATSRIAGAAYEQYF.

This chain uses TRBV9 with TRBJ2-2; 12 bases map to TRBD2. Trimming removed 1 base from V and 0 bases from J; junction bases left unmatched: 10. Germline lookup yields CDR1 SGDLS and CDR2 YYNGEE. The CDR3 length is 20 residues. The CDR3 DNA sequence: TGTGCCAGCAGCGTAAACCGCGCCAGACTAGCGGGGGCGAACACCGGGGAGCTGTTTTTT. This sequence encodes CASSVNRARLAGANTGELFF.

This clone is a singleton in its sample. The chain recombines TRBV7-9 with TRBJ1-4, with TRBD1 matching over 8 bases. The ends lost 3 bases at V and 7 bases at J; junction bases unmatched: 4. The CDR3 length is 14 residues. CDR1 is SEHNR, CDR2 FQNEAQ, per germline (reference sequence). The CDR3 coding sequence is TGTGCCAGCAGCTTGGGCAGGGGGCGTGAAAAACTGTTTTTT. Translated, it gives CASSLGRGREKLFF.